This note documents a single T cell receptor (beta chain) sequence. The V gene's germline CDR1 is MDHEN and CDR2 SYDVKM. V was trimmed by 8 bases and J by 6 bases, leaving 16 bases between them. The CDR3 is made up of 14 amino acids. This sample stems from a study of blood T cell repertoires in COVID-19. Study information: The origin of the acute and convalescent COVID-19 samples was the United States, Italy and Spain. T cells, B-cell-depleted T cells, or PBMCs supplied cDNA or gDNA.

Per the study methods: Amplified reference gene primers provided the basis for estimating nucleated cell counts. The assay was immunoSEQ multiplex PCR, and TCRdb's table has in-frame clones only and misses some. V, J and clone size are taken as reported in that table, and D and trimming were inferred from the DNA itself. The sample comprises over 60,000 clones, 90% of which are singletons, and about 16% rests with the top ten. The genes are TRBV28 and TRBJ1-4, with D perhaps TRBD1 (5 bases). The receptor comes from a woman of 80 years or more with active or convalescent COVID-19. What was sequenced was peripheral blood. As DNA, the CDR3 is TGTGCCAGCCTAGGGACTGAGCGGTATGAAAAACTGTTTTTT. Translated, it gives CASLGTERYEKLFF. The entire variable domain, with the rest obtained from reference TRBV28 and TRBJ1-4, is as follows: DVKVTQSSRYLVKRTGEKVFLECVQDMDHENMFWYRQDPGLGLRLIYFSYDVKMKEKGDIPEGYSVSREKKERFSLILESASTNQTSMYLCASLGTERYEKLFFGSGTQLSVL.